Reported below is one TCR beta chain. This record belongs to a study of blood T cell repertoires in COVID-19. Study at large: There were acute and convalescent COVID-19 samples, and they came from the United States, Italy and Spain. T cells, B-cell-depleted T cells, or PBMCs provided the cDNA or gDNA that served as material.

Trimming took 5 bases from V and 5 from J; bases not matched to a gene: 5. Germline V gene lookup returns CDR1 SGHRS and CDR2 YFSETQ. This CDR3 has 13 amino acids. As handled by the study authors: Nucleated cell counts were estimated from reference gene primer amplification. Profiling relied on immunoSEQ multiplex PCR, and the TCRdb table lists in-frame clones only, not all of them. D and trimming come from the DNA, and the V and J calls and clone size come from that table. This sample has approximately 98,000 clones, with 88% found just once. The chain recombines TRBV5-1 with TRBJ2-5; 8 bases line up with TRBD2. The receptor was derived from a human donor in a cohort sampled during active COVID-19. What was sequenced was peripheral blood. CDR3 residues: CASRFREGETQYF. CDR3 coding DNA: TGCGCCAGCAGGTTCCGGGAGGGCGAGACCCAGTACTTC.